This T cell receptor beta chain was sequenced during a study of cytomegalovirus exposure and HLA in healthy donors (dated by TCRdb to about 2017). With respect to the entire study: An earlier analysis of a few hundred of the donors reported 250 to 300 Gb of sequence data and some 110 million unique TCR beta sequences obtained from about 180 million T cells. An early release covering approximately 600 HLA-typed donors comprised about 310 gigabases of sequencing data and tens of millions of unique TCR sequences. The genetic ancestry cluster associated with self-reported Caucasian donors included over 65% of the roughly 360 genotyped donors. The study was designed to test whether signatures of past pathogen exposure could be identified by cataloging public T cell receptors. The study used immunosequencing to profile the T cell repertoires of 600 to 850 subjects and linked those repertoires to cytomegalovirus serostatus. Along with the roughly 670-subject first cohort, a separate validation cohort of around 110 different subjects was used. To predict cytomegalovirus infection status, the study brought together high-throughput TCR immunosequencing, statistical association of individual TCRs with disease status, and machine learning. A later analysis re-analyzed previously published TCR beta repertoires from 660 or so donors and added high-resolution HLA genotyping to study TCR occurrence patterns. Rather than drawing on any new phenotypic data, the later analysis identified candidate immune exposures from TCR beta sequences and the way those sequences occurred across donors. An earlier analysis of roughly 600 of the donors used high-throughput TCR beta sequencing to judge whether each TCR beta V gene segment behaved as functional or pseudogenic. Donor age, sex, ethnicity and CMV serostatus were collected together with the repertoire data. In a later genetic analysis, genome-wide SNP genotypes for about 65% of the roughly 700 donors were used, and that subset was treated as a discovery cohort. All discovery cohort repertoires had been generated on a single sequencing platform. HLA typing covered class I and class II loci at four-digit resolution. The number of donors typed differed by locus, with roughly 629-640 for A, B, C, DRB1 and DQB1, 522 for DQA1, nearly 610 for DPA1, and around 460 for DPB1. Four to six DR-DQ haplotypes were handled as single units for association and clustering, since linkage in the cohort was strong. Across 398 genotyped donors of the cohort, an average of 235,054 unique TCR beta nucleotide sequences per donor were sequenced, and approximately 19% of those sequences were non-productive. The paper as a whole reports these results and caveats: A later genetic analysis associated a missense DCLRE1C variant with V-gene and J-gene trimming of TCR beta chains, and an independent cohort replicated the association. HLA typing was unavailable for some donors at each locus, so association tests used only the typed subset. In a later analysis, TCR association rates were found to vary across HLA loci, with the most associated TCRs seen for DRB1 alleles and the fewest for HLA-C alleles. In a later analysis, most CMV-associated TCR beta chains were found to appear HLA-restricted, with HLA associations seemingly driven largely by CMV exposure. An earlier analysis of around 540 of the donors showed that most TCR beta V segments appeared in productive rearrangements either about 87% or about 30% of the time, which broadly matched IMGT annotations. Because counts were too low, approximately 18 rarely observed V segments, including chromosome 9 orphons, were excluded from the earlier analysis of some 590 of the donors. In a later analysis, over 15,000 TCR beta sequences were associated with specific HLA alleles at a false discovery rate of 0.05. A further reported finding was that TCR beta sequences accurately predicted the HLA-A and HLA-B alleles for most subjects in the first cohort. A total of about 180 TCR beta chains were listed by the study as associated with cytomegalovirus. Sequencing depth was assumed to be roughly uniform across donors in the presence/absence analyses, though that assumption may not hold. CMV serostatus was the only immune exposure information available for the cohort. A later analysis found that HLA-associated TCR beta chains were more clonally expanded and had lower generation probabilities than equally common non-associated chains. In vitro tests confirmed that a few of the cytomegalovirus-associated TCR beta chains recognize cytomegalovirus antigens. The sequencing pipeline was judged likely to have produced a cluster of highly shared sequence variants as a technical artifact. Compared with the roughly 700-donor mean, donors in an Asian-associated ancestry cluster had fewer N-insertions in productive TCRs, according to a later genetic analysis. The authors suggested that the approach could potentially be extended to other disease states and immunological phenotypes. Across donors, most TCR sequences were observed very rarely, whereas some public TCRs were present in many individuals. Only TCR beta chains were sequenced in this cohort, and the absence of alpha or paired-chain data limited detectable features. In a later analysis, several top co-occurrence clusters were reported to appear linked to parvovirus B19, influenza, CMV and Epstein-Barr virus. The classifier was reported to diagnose cytomegalovirus status with high specificity and sensitivity in both the original cohort and the validation cohort. Linkage disequilibrium might explain the correlated functional status among segregating V segments, but an unknown experimental factor could not be excluded. Some IMGT-functional V segments, including TRBV6-2 and TRBV6-3, could not be told apart with the 87-base-pair reads, so those segments were excluded. Assigning TCR associations to individual alleles was difficult when HLA alleles, especially DR and DQ, strongly co-occurred.

To prepare the library, the immunoSEQ multiplex PCR assay was applied. The multiplex PCR relied on a mix of 60 forward primers for TCR Vbeta segments and 13 reverse primers for TCR Jbeta segments. The CDR3 region of rearranged TCR beta genes was amplified from genomic DNA with a multiplex PCR assay. The Illumina HiSeq System was used to sequence the amplified TCR beta libraries as 87-base-pair reads. Under the source paper's analysis protocol: A later analysis counted tens of millions of unique TCR beta chains across the 666 repertoires, and roughly 10 million of these chains were shared by at least two donors. A nearest-neighbor algorithm error-corrected the raw reads and collapsed the reads into unique sequences, merging closely related sequences to remove PCR and sequencing errors. CDR3 sequences were aligned to IMGT reference sequences to assign V, D and J gene segments. For a sequence to be retained, at least a six-nucleotide match to both a V gene segment and a J gene segment was required. A rearrangement counted as productive if the CDR3 had no stop codons and remained in frame with V and J, and every other rearrangement counted as non-productive. CDR3 was defined according to IMGT convention as the region running from the second conserved V-encoded cysteine to the conserved J-encoded phenylalanine. Sequences without an unambiguous match to a single V gene segment were excluded from the earlier analysis of 587 of the donors. An earlier analysis of approximately 590 of the donors classified V segments as functional when productive rearrangements were above 56.7% and as segregating when the standard deviation between donors was above 5%. A statistical classification framework was developed to diagnose cytomegalovirus status using the catalog of TCR beta chain sequences. V and J gene assignment, in a later analysis, came from comparing TCR nucleotide sequences with IMGT/GENE-DB human TR gene sequences. A later analysis assigned CDR3 sequences and most-parsimonious VDJ recombination scenarios with the TCRdist pipeline. In a later analysis, each TCR beta chain was defined by its CDR3 amino acid sequence together with its V-gene family, and reads without a unique V-gene family were excluded. A later analysis removed 500 to 650 highly shared, low-generation-probability nucleotide sequences to deal with suspected cross-contamination and a sequencing artifact. In a later analysis, a clonal expansion index for each public chain was calculated from normalized within-repertoire ranks of inferred template counts. In a later analysis, generation probabilities were computed using a VDJ recombination model fitted to out-of-frame rearrangements, and the results were checked against IGoR. A later analysis scored TCR-TCR, TCR-HLA and TCR-CMV co-occurrence with hypergeometric tests, applying a repertoire-size bias correction to TCR pairs. In a later analysis, false discovery rates were estimated by permuting HLA or CMV assignments 20 times. A later analysis grouped co-occurring TCRs with DBSCAN, adding TCRdist sequence similarity when clustering within HLA-allele-positive subsets. Repertoires with fewer than 30,000 or more than 120,000 public chains were left out of co-occurrence clustering, as were about five repertoires with anomalous nucleotide sharing. In its TCRdb copy, this immuneACCESS table keeps in-frame sequences only and misses some clones. Where compared with another copy, unresolved V genes explain less than half of these, and the others have no known cause. Clonal size and the V and J genes are those of that table, whereas D and trimming came from the DNA. This sample gives around 140,000 clones in total; around 81% of them show up just once. 2% to 2.5% of the sample belongs to the ten largest clones.

There are 13 amino acids in the CDR3, from cysteine to phenylalanine inclusive. The retained sequence is limited to the CDR3, 39 bases, with the frame set at the first base. V lost 6 bases and J lost 1 base, and the count of bases not matched to a germline gene is 3. In the germline V gene, CDR1 corresponds to MNHEY and CDR2 to SVGAGI. A note on this clone: Which antigen it targets is not known. One base away there is no much larger clone; base qualities are not given.

The cohort consisted of 600 or so healthy bone marrow donors. Cohort members were all nominally healthy when sampled, although unrecorded immune exposures were likely present. The donor tested CMV seronegative and was one of the 352 seronegative cohort members. Each donor provided a peripheral blood sample, and peripheral blood mononuclear cells were used for TCR beta sequencing. Genomic DNA was extracted from the blood cell samples with the Qiagen DNeasy Blood Extraction Kit. The chain was built from TRBV6-5 and TRBJ2-7; TRBD1 aligns with 7 central bases. Sample: PBMCs. The receptor's source is a man aged 50-59 years in good health and CMV-seronegative. The CDR3 reads CASRSGQSYEQYF. The DNA sequence is given as TGTGCCAGCAGGTCGGGACAGTCCTACGAGCAGTACTTC.